These T cell receptor beta chains were read from a single sample in a study of T cell repertoires in cytomegalovirus infection. MiXCR, applied by TCRdb to the reads, yields one record per CDR3 protein. This sample carries more than 200,000 distinct CDR3 sequences, approximately 9% of them seen once, and the ten largest clones take roughly 16%. The sequenced sample was PBMCs. These receptors were taken from a human donor in good health (CMV status not recorded). Some clones in this sample may be carry-over from other donors' samples. CDR3s include the opening cysteine and the closing phenylalanine or tryptophan. A D gene is named only where the DNA matches it firmly. Rows may omit the clone size; those that give it use once, few, many or a size class.

len	v_gene	d_gene	abundance	j_gene	CDR3aa	CDR3nt
15	TRBV7-9	NA	many	TRBJ1-1	CASSVPGVPNTEAFF	TGTGCCAGCAGCGTACCTGGGGTACCGAACACTGAAGCTTTCTTT
17	TRBV7-9	TRBD2	many	TRBJ2-1	CASSGGLAGGSYNEQFF	TGTGCCAGCAGCGGGGGACTAGCGGGGGGGTCCTACAATGAGCAGTTCTTC
14	TRBV7-2	NA	many	TRBJ2-7	CASSKAPIEGEQYF	TGTGCCAGCAGTAAAGCCCCCATAGAAGGCGAGCAGTACTTC
11	TRBV28	NA	many	TRBJ1-2	CASSGNYGYTF	TGTGCTTCGTCGGGGAACTATGGCTACACCTTC
14	TRBV4-3	TRBD1	few	TRBJ2-2	CASSRGLSTGELFF	TGCGCCAGCAGCAGGGGGCTGAGTACCGGGGAGCTGTTTTTT
16	TRBV9	NA	once	TRBJ2-2	CASSVEAGAGTGELFF	TGTGCCAGCAGCGTAGAGGCCGGAGCTGGCACCGGGGAGCTGTTTTTT
14	TRBV7-2	NA	many	TRBJ1-1	CASSVGTENTEAFF	TGTGCCAGCAGCGTAGGGACGGAGAACACTGAAGCTTTCTTT
12	TRBV7-2	TRBD2	few	TRBJ2-3	CASSQSGSTQYF	TGTGCCAGCAGCCAGAGCGGGAGTACGCAGTATTTT
15	TRBV18	NA	many	TRBJ1-5	CASSPMAIGREPQHF	TGTGCCAGCTCCCCTATGGCGATCGGAAGGGAGCCCCAGCATTTT
15	TRBV7-2	TRBD1	many	TRBJ1-1	CAIETGGGLGTEAFF	TGTGCCATCGAGACAGGGGGCGGGTTAGGAACTGAAGCTTTCTTT
15	TRBV9	TRBD1	NA	TRBJ1-6	CASSAQTGGFSPLHF	TGTGCCAGCAGCGCCCAGACAGGGGGTTTTTCACCCCTCCACTTT
13	TRBV28	NA	many	TRBJ1-2	CASSPTRDYGYTF	TGTGCCAGCAGCCCTACCAGGGACTATGGCTACACCTTC
14	TRBV7-2	NA	NA	TRBJ1-5	CASSLDRASQPQHF	TGTGCCAGCAGCTTAGACAGGGCAAGTCAGCCCCAGCATTTT
14	TRBV6-2/TRBV6-3	NA	many	TRBJ1-1	CASISTARATEAFF	TGTGCCAGCATCTCCACAGCCAGGGCAACTGAAGCTTTCTTT
15	TRBV7-2	TRBD1	NA	TRBJ1-4	CASSYRQGQGEKLFF	TGTGCCAGCAGCTATCGACAGGGGCAGGGTGAAAAACTGTTTTTT
17	TRBV28	TRBD1	NA	TRBJ1-5	CASSLTRQGAQTPPQHF	TGTGCCAGCAGTTTGACCCGACAGGGGGCCCAAACGCCGCCCCAGCATTTT
16	TRBV6-1	NA	few	TRBJ1-5	CASRPTGGGGNQPQHF	TGTGCCAGCAGACCTACCGGGGGGGGAGGCAATCAGCCCCAGCATTTT
14	TRBV11-2	TRBD1	few	TRBJ1-2	CASSLEGQGSGYTF	TGTGCCAGCAGCTTAGAGGGACAGGGTAGTGGCTACACCTTC
17	TRBV9	TRBD2	NA	TRBJ2-7	CASSVGLAGVDSYEQYF	TGTGCCAGCAGCGTAGGACTAGCGGGAGTGGACTCCTACGAGCAGTACTTC
15	TRBV6-1	TRBD1	many	TRBJ1-1	CASRPQGQGATEAFF	TGTGCCAGTAGACCCCAGGGACAGGGGGCAACTGAAGCTTTCTTT
14	TRBV6-2/TRBV6-3	NA	NA	TRBJ1-1	CASSPPVRRTEAFF	TGTGCCAGCAGCCCCCCCGTAAGGAGAACTGAAGCTTTCTTT
13	TRBV7-2	TRBD2	many	TRBJ2-4	CASSYGLGAIQYF	TGTGCCAGCAGCTACGGACTAGGGGCCATTCAGTACTTC
15	TRBV12-3/TRBV12-4	TRBD1	NA	TRBJ1-5	CASRLQGANNQPQHF	TGTGCCAGCAGATTGCAGGGGGCAAACAATCAGCCCCAGCATTTT
13	TRBV7-2	NA	many	TRBJ2-7	CASRRSPIYEQYF	TGTGCCAGCAGACGGTCCCCGATCTACGAGCAGTACTTC
14	TRBV20-1	TRBD1	few	TRBJ2-4	CSARTDRGKNIQYF	TGCAGTGCTAGAACAGACAGGGGCAAAAACATTCAGTACTTC
16	TRBV7-8	NA	many	TRBJ1-1	CASSLGVPAMNTEAFF	TGTGCCAGCAGCTTAGGTGTTCCGGCTATGAACACTGAAGCTTTCTTT
15	TRBV7-9	TRBD1	many	TRBJ2-2	CASSSIQGDTGELFF	TGTGCCAGCAGCTCCATTCAGGGGGACACCGGGGAGCTGTTTTTT
14	TRBV7-9	TRBD1	many	TRBJ2-1	CASSWQGAGNEQFF	TGTGCCAGCAGCTGGCAGGGGGCTGGCAATGAGCAGTTCTTC
13	TRBV6-2/TRBV6-3	NA	many	TRBJ2-1	CASSYDYHNEQFF	TGTGCCAGCAGTTACGACTACCACAATGAGCAGTTCTTC
14	TRBV28	NA	many	TRBJ1-2	CASTPLGDNYGYTF	TGTGCCAGCACACCCCTCGGGGACAACTATGGCTACACCTTC
14	TRBV27	NA	NA	TRBJ2-5	CASSLWGTGETQYF	TGTGCCAGCAGTTTATGGGGTACGGGAGAGACCCAGTACTTC
16	TRBV7-2	TRBD1	many	TRBJ2-1	CASSLSRITGDNEQFF	TGTGCCAGCAGCTTAAGCCGTATAACAGGGGACAATGAGCAGTTCTTC
15	TRBV7-2	NA	many	TRBJ1-4	CASSQARRANEKLFF	TGTGCCAGCAGCCAGGCGAGGAGAGCTAATGAAAAACTGTTTTTT
14	TRBV20-1	NA	NA	TRBJ2-1	CSASVASLINEQFF	TGCAGTGCTAGCGTAGCGTCCCTTATCAATGAGCAGTTCTTC
15	TRBV7-2	NA	many	TRBJ1-1	CASSTRGGSNTEAFF	TGTGCCAGCAGCACCCGAGGAGGCAGTAACACTGAAGCTTTCTTT
17	TRBV12-3/TRBV12-4	TRBD2	many	TRBJ2-3	CASSLPLAGGKTDTQYF	TGTGCCAGCAGTTTACCCCTGGCGGGGGGGAAGACAGATACGCAGTATTTT
13	TRBV28	NA	many	TRBJ1-1	CASRESAKTEAFF	TGTGCCAGCAGGGAGTCGGCTAAGACTGAAGCTTTCTTT
15	TRBV7-8	NA	many	TRBJ1-1	CASSSIGTQNTEAFF	TGTGCCAGCAGCTCCATTGGGACACAGAACACTGAAGCTTTCTTT
17	TRBV7-2	TRBD2	many	TRBJ2-1	CASSPTSGGSFKREQFF	TGTGCCAGCAGCCCCACCTCTGGCGGGAGTTTCAAGCGTGAGCAGTTCTTC
18	TRBV7-2	NA	NA	TRBJ2-6	CASSTADVLFSGANVLTF	TGTGCCAGCAGCACCGCGGACGTACTGTTCTCTGGGGCCAACGTCCTGACTTTC
15	TRBV19	NA	many	TRBJ1-6	CASSETAGYNSPLHF	TGTGCCAGTAGTGAGACGGCAGGGTATAATTCACCCCTCCACTTT
12	TRBV11-2	NA	NA	TRBJ1-2	CASSLGGEGYTF	TGTGCCAGCAGCTTAGGAGGGGAGGGCTACACCTTC
16	TRBV7-2	TRBD2	many	TRBJ2-3	CASSSLAGRFTDTQYF	TGTGCCAGCAGCTCCCTAGCGGGACGGTTCACAGATACGCAGTATTTT
16	TRBV7-9	TRBD2	NA	TRBJ2-3	CASSSAGTRHTDTQYF	TGTGCCAGCAGCTCAGCCGGGACTAGACACACAGATACCCAGTATTTT
13	TRBV7-3	NA	few	TRBJ2-5	CASSKGDEETQYF	TGTGCCAGCAGCAAGGGAGACGAAGAGACCCAGTACTTC
14	TRBV7-2	TRBD1	many	TRBJ1-4	CASSLGQGARKLFF	TGTGCCAGCAGCTTAGGGCAGGGGGCGCGGAAACTGTTTTTT
15	TRBV28	TRBD1	few	TRBJ1-5	CASTTSGTGRQPQHF	TGTGCCAGCACCACATCCGGGACAGGGCGTCAGCCCCAGCATTTT
14	TRBV7-2	TRBD1	few	TRBJ2-1	CASTVDRGNNEQFF	TGTGCCAGCACCGTGGACAGGGGAAACAATGAGCAGTTCTTC
12	TRBV11-3	NA	many	TRBJ1-1	CASATRWTEAFF	TGTGCCAGTGCGACCCGGTGGACTGAAGCTTTCTTT
15	TRBV6-6	TRBD2	few	TRBJ2-1	CASSPPSGWHNEQFF	TGTGCCAGCAGTCCACCTAGCGGGTGGCACAATGAGCAGTTCTTC
14	TRBV7-2	NA	many	TRBJ2-1	CASSPSGSGNEQFF	TGTGCCAGCAGCCCGTCGGGTAGCGGTAATGAGCAGTTCTTC
14	TRBV6-2/TRBV6-3	NA	NA	TRBJ1-2	CASSGQLINYGYTF	TGTGCCAGCAGCGGACAACTTATTAACTATGGCTACACCTTC
18	TRBV7-6	TRBD1	many	TRBJ1-1	CASSSLGGTEEGDTEAFF	TGTGCCAGCAGCTCCCTGGGAGGGACAGAAGAAGGGGACACTGAAGCTTTCTTT
14	TRBV10-2	NA	many	TRBJ1-1	CASSQGLSYTEAFF	TGCGCCAGCAGCCAAGGGCTTAGTTACACTGAAGCTTTCTTT
17	TRBV18	NA	NA	TRBJ2-7	CASSPLGRGSTLYEQYF	TGTGCCAGCTCACCACTGGGCAGGGGCTCTACGTTATACGAGCAGTACTTC